This T cell receptor beta chain was captured by sequencing in a study of blood T cell repertoires in COVID-19. On the study more broadly: Sites in the United States, Italy and Spain provided acute and convalescent COVID-19 samples. From T cells, B-cell-depleted T cells, or PBMCs came the material, which was cDNA or gDNA.

This clone was observed a single time. The CDR3 is 12 residues long. In germline, CDR1 is LGHDT, CDR2 YNNKEL (reference sequence). V was shortened by 4 bases and J by 4 bases, with 7 bases between the two germline ends. Per the authors' pipeline: Reference gene primer amplification gave estimated nucleated cell counts. The protocol was immunoSEQ multiplex PCR, while the TCRdb copy is restricted to in-frame clones and leaves out a portion. V and J calls and clone size are copied from that table; D and trimming were computed from the DNA. The data hold 85,000 to 130,000 clones, with 70% to 90% observed a single time.

The receptor's source is a woman in her fifties or sixties with acute or convalescent COVID-19. This chain joins TRBV3-1 (or the pseudogene TRBV3-2) and TRBJ1-2; D remains unclear. The sample comprised peripheral blood. CDR3 nucleotide sequence: TGTGCCAGCAGCCCCAACTCCTATGGCTACACCTTC. The encoded protein is CASSPNSYGYTF.